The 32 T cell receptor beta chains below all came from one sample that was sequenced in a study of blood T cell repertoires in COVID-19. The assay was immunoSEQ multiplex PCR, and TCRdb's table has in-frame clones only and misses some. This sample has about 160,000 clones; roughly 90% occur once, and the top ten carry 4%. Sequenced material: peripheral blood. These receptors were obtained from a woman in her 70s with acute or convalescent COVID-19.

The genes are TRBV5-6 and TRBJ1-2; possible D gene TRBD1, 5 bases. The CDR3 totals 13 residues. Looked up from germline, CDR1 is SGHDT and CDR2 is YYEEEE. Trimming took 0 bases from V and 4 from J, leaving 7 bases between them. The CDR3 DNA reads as TGTGCCAGCAGCTTGGTGGGGGGCTATGGCTACACCTTC. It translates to CASSLVGGYGYTF.

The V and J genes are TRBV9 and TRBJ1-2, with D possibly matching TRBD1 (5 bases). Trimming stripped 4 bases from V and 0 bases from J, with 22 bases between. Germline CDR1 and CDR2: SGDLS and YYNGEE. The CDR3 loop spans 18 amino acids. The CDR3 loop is CASSPRPESGPSNYGYTF. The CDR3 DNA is TGTGCCAGCAGCCCCCGCCCAGAGTCAGGGCCCTCTAACTATGGCTACACCTTC.

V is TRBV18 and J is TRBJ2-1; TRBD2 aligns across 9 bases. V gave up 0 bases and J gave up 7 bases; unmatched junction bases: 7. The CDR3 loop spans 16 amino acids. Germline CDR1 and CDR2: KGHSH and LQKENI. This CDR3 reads CASSPPGTSSPNEQFF. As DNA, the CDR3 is TGTGCCAGCTCACCACCCGGGACTAGCAGTCCAAATGAGCAGTTCTTC.

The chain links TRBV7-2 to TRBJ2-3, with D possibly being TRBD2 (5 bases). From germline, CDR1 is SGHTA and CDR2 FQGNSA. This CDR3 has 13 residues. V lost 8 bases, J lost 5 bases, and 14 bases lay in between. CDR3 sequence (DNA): TGTGCCAGCGATTCGGGATTGGAAGATACGCAGTATTTT. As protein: CASDSGLEDTQYF.

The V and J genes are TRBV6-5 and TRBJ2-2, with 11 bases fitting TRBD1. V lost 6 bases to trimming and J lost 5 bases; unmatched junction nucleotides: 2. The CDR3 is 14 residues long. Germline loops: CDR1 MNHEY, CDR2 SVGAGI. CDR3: CASRRDRGTGELFF. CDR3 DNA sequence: TGTGCCAGCAGAAGGGACAGGGGGACCGGGGAGCTGTTTTTT.

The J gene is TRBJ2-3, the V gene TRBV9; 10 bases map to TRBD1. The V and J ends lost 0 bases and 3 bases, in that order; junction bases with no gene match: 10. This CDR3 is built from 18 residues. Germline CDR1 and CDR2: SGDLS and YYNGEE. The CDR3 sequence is CASSVVPATGGKTDTQYF. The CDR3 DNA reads TGTGCCAGCAGCGTAGTACCAGCGACAGGGGGCAAAACAGATACGCAGTATTTT.

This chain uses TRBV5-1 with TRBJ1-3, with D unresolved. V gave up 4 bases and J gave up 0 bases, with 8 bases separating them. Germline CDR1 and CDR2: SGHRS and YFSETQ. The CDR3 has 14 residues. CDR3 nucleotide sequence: TGCGCCAGCAGCCCAGGAAGCTCTGGAAACACCATATATTTT. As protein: CASSPGSSGNTIYF.

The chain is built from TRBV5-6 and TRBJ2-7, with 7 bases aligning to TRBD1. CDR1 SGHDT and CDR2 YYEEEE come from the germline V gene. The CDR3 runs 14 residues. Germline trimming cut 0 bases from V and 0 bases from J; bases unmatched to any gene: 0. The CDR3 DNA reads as TGTGCCAGCAGCTTGGCAGGGGGCTCCTACGAGCAGTACTTC. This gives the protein CASSLAGGSYEQYF. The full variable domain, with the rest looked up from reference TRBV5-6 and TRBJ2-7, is DAGVTQSPTHLIKTRGQQVTLRCSPKSGHDTVSWYQQALGQGPQFIFQYYEEEERQRGNFPDRFSGHQFPNYSSELNVNALLLGDSALYLCASSLAGGSYEQYFGPGTRLTVT.

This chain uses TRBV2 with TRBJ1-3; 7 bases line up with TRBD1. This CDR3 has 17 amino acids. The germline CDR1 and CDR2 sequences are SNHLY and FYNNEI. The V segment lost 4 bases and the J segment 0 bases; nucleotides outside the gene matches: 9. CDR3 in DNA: TGTGCCAGCAGTGGGGACAGACCGCTAAGCTCTGGAAACACCATATATTTT. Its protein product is CASSGDRPLSSGNTIYF.

DNA for the CDR3: TGTGCCAGTAGTGACAGGGGGTACGAGCAGTACTTC. It codes for CASSDRGYEQYF. This chain uses TRBV19 with TRBJ2-7, with 9 bases lining up with TRBD1. CDR3 length equals 12 residues. Germline V gene sequence: CDR1 LNHDA, CDR2 SQIVND (reference sequence). The ends lost 5 bases at V and 4 bases at J; junction bases unmatched: 0.

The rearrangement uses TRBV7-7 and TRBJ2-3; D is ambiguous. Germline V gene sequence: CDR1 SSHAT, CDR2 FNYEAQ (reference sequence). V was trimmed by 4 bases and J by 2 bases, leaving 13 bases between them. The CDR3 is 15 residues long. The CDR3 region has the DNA TGTGCCAGCAGCTCCGGGTTGAGTCACACAGATACGCAGTATTTT. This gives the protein CASSSGLSHTDTQYF.

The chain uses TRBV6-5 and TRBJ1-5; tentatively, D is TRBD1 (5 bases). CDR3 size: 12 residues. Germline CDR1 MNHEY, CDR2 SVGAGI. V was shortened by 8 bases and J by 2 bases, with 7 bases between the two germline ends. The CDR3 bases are TGTGCCAGCGGGGGGGGCAATCAGCCCCAGCATTTT. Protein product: CASGGGNQPQHF.

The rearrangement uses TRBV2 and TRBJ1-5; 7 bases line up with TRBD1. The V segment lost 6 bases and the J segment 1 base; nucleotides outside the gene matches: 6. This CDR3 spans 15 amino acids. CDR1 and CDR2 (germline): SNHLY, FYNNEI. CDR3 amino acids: CASRNRGLSNQPQHF. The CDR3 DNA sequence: TGTGCCAGCAGGAACAGGGGATTGAGCAATCAGCCCCAGCATTTT.

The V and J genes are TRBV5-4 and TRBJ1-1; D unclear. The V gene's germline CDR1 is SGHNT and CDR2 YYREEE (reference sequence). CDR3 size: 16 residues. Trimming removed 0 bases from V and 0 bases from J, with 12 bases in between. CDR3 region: CASSLEPGTMNTEAFF. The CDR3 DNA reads TGTGCCAGCAGCTTGGAGCCGGGAACCATGAACACTGAAGCTTTCTTT. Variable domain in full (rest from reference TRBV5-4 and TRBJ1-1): ETGVTQSPTHLIKTRGQQVTLRCSSQSGHNTVSWYQQALGQGPQFIFQYYREEENGRGNFPPRFSGLQFPNYSSELNVNALELDDSALYLCASSLEPGTMNTEAFFGQGTRLTVV.

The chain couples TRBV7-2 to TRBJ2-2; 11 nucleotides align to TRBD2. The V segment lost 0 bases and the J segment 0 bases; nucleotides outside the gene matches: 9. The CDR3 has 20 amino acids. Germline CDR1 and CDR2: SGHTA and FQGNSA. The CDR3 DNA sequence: TGTGCCAGCAGCTTAGCTTATGGTAGCGGGAGGGCCCCGAACACCGGGGAGCTGTTTTTT. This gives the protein CASSLAYGSGRAPNTGELFF. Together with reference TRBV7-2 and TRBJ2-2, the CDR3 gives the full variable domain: GAGVSQSPSNKVTEKGKDVELRCDPISGHTALYWYRQSLGQGLEFLIYFQGNSAPDKSGLPSDRFSAERTGGSVSTLTIQRTQQEDSAVYLCASSLAYGSGRAPNTGELFFGEGSRLTVL.

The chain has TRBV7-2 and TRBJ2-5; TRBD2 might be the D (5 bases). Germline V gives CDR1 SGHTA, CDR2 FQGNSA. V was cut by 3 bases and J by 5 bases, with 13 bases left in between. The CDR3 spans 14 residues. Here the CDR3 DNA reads TGTGCCAGCAGCTTGGCCGGGGTTTGGGAGACCCAGTACTTC. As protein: CASSLAGVWETQYF.

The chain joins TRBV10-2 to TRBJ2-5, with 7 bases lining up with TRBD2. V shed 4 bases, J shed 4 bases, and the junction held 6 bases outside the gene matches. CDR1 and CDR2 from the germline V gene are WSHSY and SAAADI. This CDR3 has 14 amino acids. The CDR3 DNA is TGCGCCAGCAGTGGCGTGCTAGCGGCAGAGACCCAGTACTTC. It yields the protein CASSGVLAAETQYF.

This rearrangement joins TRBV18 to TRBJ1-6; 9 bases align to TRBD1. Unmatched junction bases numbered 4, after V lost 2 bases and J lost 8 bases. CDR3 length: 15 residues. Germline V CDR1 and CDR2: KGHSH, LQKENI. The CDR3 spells CASSPARQGDSPLHF. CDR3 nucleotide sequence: TGTGCCAGCTCACCAGCCCGACAGGGGGATTCACCCCTCCACTTT.

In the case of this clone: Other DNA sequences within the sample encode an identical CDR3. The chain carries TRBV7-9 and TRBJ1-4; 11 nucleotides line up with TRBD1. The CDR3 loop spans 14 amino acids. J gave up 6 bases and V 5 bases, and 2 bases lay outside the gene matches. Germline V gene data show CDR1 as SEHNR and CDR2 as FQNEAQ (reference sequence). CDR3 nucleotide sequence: TGTGCCAGCAGCCCGGGACAGGGGGATGAAAAACTGTTTTTT. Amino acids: CASSPGQGDEKLFF.

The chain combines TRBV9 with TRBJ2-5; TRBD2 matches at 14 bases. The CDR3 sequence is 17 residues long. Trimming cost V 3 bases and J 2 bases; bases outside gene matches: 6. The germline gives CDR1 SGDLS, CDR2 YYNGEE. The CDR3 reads CASSDGTSGGIQETQYF. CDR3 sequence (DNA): TGTGCCAGCAGCGACGGGACTAGCGGGGGAATTCAAGAGACCCAGTACTTC.

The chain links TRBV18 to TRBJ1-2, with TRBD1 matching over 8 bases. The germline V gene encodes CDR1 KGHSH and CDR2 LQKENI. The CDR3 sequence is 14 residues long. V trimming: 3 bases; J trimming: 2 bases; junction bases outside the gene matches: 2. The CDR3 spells CASSPSGGNYGYTF. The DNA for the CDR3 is TGTGCCAGCTCACCTTCAGGGGGCAACTATGGCTACACCTTC.

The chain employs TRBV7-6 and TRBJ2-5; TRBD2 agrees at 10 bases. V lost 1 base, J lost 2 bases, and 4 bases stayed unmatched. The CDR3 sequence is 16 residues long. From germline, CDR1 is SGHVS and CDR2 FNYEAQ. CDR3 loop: CASSLGLAGGQETQYF. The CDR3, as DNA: TGTGCCAGCAGCTTAGGGTTAGCGGGGGGTCAAGAGACCCAGTACTTC.

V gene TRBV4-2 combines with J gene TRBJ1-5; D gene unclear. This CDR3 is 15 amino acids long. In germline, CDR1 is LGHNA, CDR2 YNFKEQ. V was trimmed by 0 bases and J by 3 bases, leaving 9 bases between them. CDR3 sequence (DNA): TGTGCCAGCAGCCAAGAGTCAGTTACCAATCAGCCCCAGCATTTT. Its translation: CASSQESVTNQPQHF.

CDR3 bases: TGTGCCACCAGTGAAGGGCTTGGAGCTAGCGGGGCCTTGGATACGCAGTATTTT. Translating gives CATSEGLGASGALDTQYF. V gene TRBV24-1 combines with J gene TRBJ2-3, with 9 bases that match TRBD2. From germline, CDR1 is KGHDR and CDR2 SFDVKD. Trimming removed 4 bases from V and 6 bases from J; junction bases left unmatched: 16. This CDR3 has 18 residues.

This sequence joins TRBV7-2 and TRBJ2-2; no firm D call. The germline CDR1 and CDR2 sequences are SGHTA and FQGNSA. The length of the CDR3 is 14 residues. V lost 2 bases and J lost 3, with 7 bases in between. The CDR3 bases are TGTGCCAGCAGCTTATCCCCCGACACCGGGGAGCTGTTTTTT. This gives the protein CASSLSPDTGELFF. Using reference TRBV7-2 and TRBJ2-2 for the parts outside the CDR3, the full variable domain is GAGVSQSPSNKVTEKGKDVELRCDPISGHTALYWYRQSLGQGLEFLIYFQGNSAPDKSGLPSDRFSAERTGGSVSTLTIQRTQQEDSAVYLCASSLSPDTGELFFGEGSRLTVL.

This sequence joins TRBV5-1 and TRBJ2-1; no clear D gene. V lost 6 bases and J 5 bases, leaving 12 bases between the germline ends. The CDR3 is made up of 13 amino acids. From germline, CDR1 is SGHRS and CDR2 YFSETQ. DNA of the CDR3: TGCGCCAGCAAGGAGTGGCTAAACAATGAGCAGTTCTTC. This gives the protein CASKEWLNNEQFF.

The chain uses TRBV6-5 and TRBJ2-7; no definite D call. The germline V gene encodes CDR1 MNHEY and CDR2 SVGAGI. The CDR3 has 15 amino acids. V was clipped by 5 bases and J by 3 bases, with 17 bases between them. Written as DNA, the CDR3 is TGTGCCAGCAGTACCCGCCGGGTCCCGGGCTACGAGCAGTACTTC. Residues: CASSTRRVPGYEQYF.

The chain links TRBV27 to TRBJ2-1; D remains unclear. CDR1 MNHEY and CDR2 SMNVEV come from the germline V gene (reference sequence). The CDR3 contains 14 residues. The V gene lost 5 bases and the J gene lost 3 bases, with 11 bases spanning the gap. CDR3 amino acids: CASSGRSSYNEQFF. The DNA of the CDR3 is TGTGCCAGCAGTGGTCGGTCTAGCTACAATGAGCAGTTCTTC.

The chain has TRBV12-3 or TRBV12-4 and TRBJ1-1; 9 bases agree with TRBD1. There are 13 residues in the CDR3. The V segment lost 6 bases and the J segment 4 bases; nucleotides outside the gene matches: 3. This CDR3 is CASSEGQGTEAFF. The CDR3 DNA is TGTGCCAGCAGCGAGGGACAGGGCACTGAAGCTTTCTTT.

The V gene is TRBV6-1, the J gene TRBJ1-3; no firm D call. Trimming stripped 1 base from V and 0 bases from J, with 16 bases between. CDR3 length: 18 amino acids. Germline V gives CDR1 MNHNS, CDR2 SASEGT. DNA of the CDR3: TGTGCCAGCAGTGAAGAACACCCCATACACGCCTCTGGAAACACCATATATTTT. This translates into CASSEEHPIHASGNTIYF.

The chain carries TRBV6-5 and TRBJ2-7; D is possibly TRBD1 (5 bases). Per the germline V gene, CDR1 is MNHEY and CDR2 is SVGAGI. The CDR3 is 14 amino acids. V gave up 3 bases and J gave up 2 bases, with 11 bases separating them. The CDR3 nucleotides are TGTGCCAGCAGTTATCGCAGGGAAACCTACGAGCAGTACTTC. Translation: CASSYRRETYEQYF.

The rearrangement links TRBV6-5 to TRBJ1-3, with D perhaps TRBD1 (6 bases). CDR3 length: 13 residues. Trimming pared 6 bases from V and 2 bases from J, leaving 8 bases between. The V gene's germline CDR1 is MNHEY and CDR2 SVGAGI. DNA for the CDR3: TGTGCCAGCAGCACAGGGCCTGGAAACACCATATATTTT. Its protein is CASSTGPGNTIYF.